Following are 16 T cell receptor beta chains from one sample sequenced in a study of blood T cells in healthy people across ages. The authors ran a second PCR of roughly 7 to 11 cycles using a sample-barcoded 5' primer and a J-beta primer mix. One entry per CDR3 protein, called by TCRdb with MiXCR from the 5' RACE reads. There are under 800,000 distinct CDR3 sequences in the sample; approximately 39% occur only once, and roughly 20% lies in the top ten. Sequenced material: blood. The receptor source for this set is a woman aged 55-69 years in good health.

The rearrangement links TRBV20-1 to TRBJ2-1, with D possibly called TRBD1 or TRBD2 (5 bases each). Deletions cut 6 bases from V and 7 bases from J, with 13 bases between. The CDR3 has 12 residues. The V gene's germline CDR1 is DFQATT and CDR2 SNEGSKA (reference sequence). The CDR3 nucleotides read TGCAGTGCCCTCCTCGGGGCAAATGAGCAGTTCTTC. Amino acid sequence: CSALLGANEQFF.

This clonotype has only a few counts. This chain's CDR3 is CSARDVQETYEQYF. In nucleotides, the CDR3 is TGCAGTGCTAGAGATGTGCAGGAGACCTACGAGCAGTACTTC. The chain links TRBV20-1 to TRBJ2-7; D remains ambiguous. This CDR3 is built from 14 residues. The germline V and J ends were trimmed by 0 bases and 2 bases, with 11 bases remaining between them. The germline CDR1 and CDR2 sequences are DFQATT and SNEGSKA (reference sequence).

This clonotype was recorded a few times. This sequence joins TRBV2 and TRBJ1-1; D is perhaps TRBD1 (6 bases). Trimming left V 10 bases short and J 4 bases short, with 13 bases between. There are 12 residues in the CDR3. Germline-derived CDR1 and CDR2 are SNHLY and FYNNEI. The DNA for the CDR3 is TGTGCCACCCGACAGGAAAGCACTGAAGCTTTCTTT. It codes for CATRQESTEAFF.

This chain joins TRBV9 and TRBJ2-5, with a possible D match to TRBD1 (6 bases). This CDR3 is 14 amino acids long. CDR1 is SGDLS, CDR2 YYNGEE, per germline. V lost 3 bases and J 3 bases, leaving 12 bases between the germline ends. CDR3 bases: TGTGCCAGCAGCGCCGCTCCAGGGGAAGAGACCCAGTACTTC. It translates to CASSAAPGEETQYF.

The CDR3 DNA reads TGTGCCGGCGATACAGCGCTTAATAATTCACCCCTCCACTTT. Its protein is CAGDTALNNSPLHF. The V call is TRBV2, the J call TRBJ1-6, with unresolved D. V shed 11 bases and J shed 5 bases, with 16 bases lying between them. This CDR3 spans 14 amino acids. Germline CDR1 reads SNHLY; CDR2 reads FYNNEI.

This chain connects TRBV7-9 to TRBJ2-4; D may be TRBD1 (5 bases). The germline V and J ends were trimmed by 4 bases and 7 bases, with 23 bases remaining between them. This CDR3 comprises 17 residues. In germline, CDR1 is SEHNR, CDR2 FQNEAQ (reference sequence). Written as DNA, the CDR3 is TGTGCCAGCAGCTCCCGTACCTTAGACAGACGGTTTAACATTCAGTACTTC. Residues: CASSSRTLDRRFNIQYF.

In this sample, this clonotype turned up many times. This rearrangement joins TRBV20-1 to TRBJ2-5; tentative D call: TRBD1 (6 bases). This CDR3 is 13 amino acids long. V was clipped by 3 bases and J by 2 bases, with 10 bases between them. CDR1 and CDR2 from the germline V gene are DFQATT and SNEGSKA (reference sequence). As DNA, the CDR3 is TGCAGTGCTAGCAGGGGTCCGCAAGAGACCCAGTACTTC. This codes for CSASRGPQETQYF.

This clonotype was observed a handful of times. The gene calls are TRBV20-1 and TRBJ2-1; 10 nucleotides align to TRBD1. Germline assignment: CDR1 DFQATT and CDR2 SNEGSKA (reference sequence). After removal of 6 bases from V and 2 bases from J, the junction contained 19 bases not matched to a gene. The CDR3 is made up of 19 amino acids. This CDR3 is CSASRDRGRVGVTYNEQFF. As DNA, the CDR3 is TGCAGTGCGAGTCGGGACAGGGGTCGCGTCGGGGTGACCTACAATGAGCAGTTCTTC.

This clonotype was seen just once. The V and J genes are TRBV7-2 and TRBJ2-5; D may be TRBD2 (7 bases). Germline CDR1 reads SGHTA; CDR2 reads FQGNSA. The CDR3 covers 13 residues. V shed 11 bases and J shed 0 bases, with 13 bases lying between them. CDR3 in DNA: TGTGCCGGGGGGGGCCAAAACCAAGAGACCCAGTACTTC. This codes for CAGGGQNQETQYF.

V and J are TRBV7-2 and TRBJ1-6, with D possibly TRBD1 on 6 matching bases. CDR1 and CDR2 from the germline V gene are SGHTA and FQGNSA. Trimming took off 1 base at V and 7 bases at J, with 11 bases between the two ends. The CDR3 loop spans 15 amino acids. The CDR3 bases are TGTGCCAGCAGCTTAGTACAGGGACTAAATTCACCCCTCCACTTT. It codes for CASSLVQGLNSPLHF.

The chain employs TRBV3-1 and TRBJ2-3; TRBD2 matches 10 bases. CDR1 is LGHDT and CDR2 is YNNKEL in the germline V gene (reference sequence). The CDR3 runs 16 residues. The trim removed 3 bases at V and 1 base at J, leaving 4 bases unmatched. Here the CDR3 DNA reads TGTGCCAGCAGCCACTCCACTAGCGGGGGCACAGATACGCAGTATTTT. Translated, it gives CASSHSTSGGTDTQYF.

The J gene is TRBJ2-5, the V gene TRBV7-2; D is perhaps TRBD2 (6 bases). V shed 5 bases and J shed 8 bases, with 12 bases lying between them. CDR1 is SGHTA, CDR2 FQGNSA, per germline. CDR3 size: 12 residues. This chain's CDR3 is CASSPVGGTQYF. The CDR3 nucleotides are TGTGCCAGCAGCCCCGTCGGGGGAACCCAGTACTTC.

This clonotype has more than one count but fewer than ten. This chain connects TRBV20-1 to TRBJ2-1, with D possibly being TRBD1 or TRBD2 (6 bases each). The CDR3 is made up of 13 amino acids. V was shortened by 1 base and J by 9 bases, with 13 bases between the two germline ends. The germline V gene has CDR1 DFQATT and CDR2 SNEGSKA (reference sequence). CDR3 coding DNA: TGCAGTGCTAGAGCGGGGGCCCCCCCTGAGCAGTTCTTC. Amino acid sequence: CSARAGAPPEQFF.

The chain couples TRBV5-1 to TRBJ2-2; D perhaps matches TRBD1 (5 bases). The CDR3 has 15 residues. Germline CDR1 and CDR2: SGHRS and YFSETQ. V was trimmed by 3 bases and J by 1 base, leaving 10 bases between them. CDR3 in DNA: TGCGCCAGCAGCTCTGGACAAAGGAACACCGGGGAGCTGTTTTTT. It yields the protein CASSSGQRNTGELFF.

This clonotype was counted ten times or more. The V gene is TRBV29-1, the J gene TRBJ2-5; D call uncertain. V was shortened by 4 bases and J by 1 base, with 1 base between the two germline ends. The CDR3 has 10 residues. Germline assignment: CDR1 SQVTM and CDR2 ANQGSEA. The chain's CDR3 is CSVGQETQYF. The DNA for the CDR3 is TGCAGCGTTGGCCAAGAGACCCAGTACTTC.

On this clonotype itself: This sequence may be a read error, since a much larger clone differs from it by one base. J is TRBJ2-7 and V is TRBV18; D call uncertain. CDR1 is KGHSH and CDR2 is LQKENI in the germline V gene. The CDR3 length is 12 residues. The V and J ends lost 4 bases and 7 bases respectively, with 11 bases between them. Written as DNA, the CDR3 is TGTGCCAGCTCACGCTCTAGGGAAGAGCAGTACTTC. Translated: CASSRSREEQYF.